This T cell receptor beta chain derives from a study of persistence of HIV-infected CD4 T cells. Points from the study as a whole: Antigen-responding cells were enriched for degenerate expanded CDR3beta sequences.

As concerns this clone: The antigen remains undetermined.

CDR1 is LGHNT, CDR2 FRNRAP, per germline. CDR3 length equals 16 residues. V shed 3 bases and J shed 1 base, with 15 bases lying between them. Overlapping HIV-1 Gag 15-mer peptides at about 1 ug per peptide per mL were used. Sorting selected CD4+ T cells upregulating both CD40 ligand and CD69. Donors had undetectable plasma HIV-1 RNA, under 50 copies/mL, for 4+ years. Anti-CD28/CD49d costimulation, CD40-blocking antibody and enfuvirtide were given to CD8-depleted PBMCs for 18 hours. Sequencing used immunoSEQ version 4 in survey mode. Genomic DNA was diluted to 10 ng/uL, up to about 1 ug per sample. Libraries were prepared by immunoSEQ multiplex PCR; TCRdb keeps only in-frame clonotypes and omits some of them. The table lists 25,000 to 35,000 clones, roughly three quarters of them singletons.

Sample: CD4+ T cells sorted from PBMCs after 18-hour stimulation, taken from a patient who received antiretroviral therapy. The rearrangement links TRBV12-5 to TRBJ1-1; D is uncertain. This TCR derives from an adult man with HIV who was CMV-seropositive. In DNA, the CDR3 is TGTGCTAGTGGTTTCGCCACTCCGGACCGGAACACTGAAGCTTTCTTT. Translation: CASGFATPDRNTEAFF. Full variable domain (outside the CDR3, taken from reference TRBV12-5 and TRBJ1-1): DARVTQTPRHKVTEMGQEVTMRCQPILGHNTVFWYRQTMMQGLELLAYFRNRAPLDDSGMPKDRFSAEMPDATLATLKIQPSEPRDSAVYFCASGFATPDRNTEAFFGQGTRLTVV.